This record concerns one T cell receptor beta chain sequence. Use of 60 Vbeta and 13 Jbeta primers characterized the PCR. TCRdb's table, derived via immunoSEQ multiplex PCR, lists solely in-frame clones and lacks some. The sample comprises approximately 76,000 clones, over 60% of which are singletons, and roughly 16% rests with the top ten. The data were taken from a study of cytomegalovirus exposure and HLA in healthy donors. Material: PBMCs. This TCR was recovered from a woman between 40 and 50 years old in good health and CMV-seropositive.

This chain's CDR3 is CASSRQPAGEQYF. The CDR3 DNA follows: TGTGCCAGCAGCCGACAGCCGGCGGGGGAGCAGTACTTC. The rearrangement joins TRBV2 to TRBJ2-7, with TRBD2 as a possible D gene (6 bases). CDR1 is SNHLY, CDR2 FYNNEI, per germline. The ends were cut back, 6 bases at V and 7 bases at J, with 16 bases in the middle. This CDR3 contains 13 residues. Full variable domain (remainder filled in from reference TRBV2 and TRBJ2-7): EPEVTQTPSHQVTQMGQEVILRCVPISNHLYFYWYRQILGQKVEFLVSFYNNEISEKSEIFDDQFSVERPDGSNFTLKIRSTKLEDSAMYFCASSRQPAGEQYFGPGTRLTVT.